These 25 T cell receptor beta chains came from one sample sequenced in a study of T cell responses to AZD1222 COVID-19 vaccine. Repertoires were generated with immunoSEQ multiplex PCR, while TCRdb's copy carries only in-frame clones and drops some. The sample holds about 190,000 clones, 80% to 90% seen once. The material sequenced was peripheral blood, taken on day 0 of AZD1222 vaccination. The receptors were gathered from an adult in good health.

The chain is built from TRBV7-6 and TRBJ2-3; D not resolved. Trimming took off 1 base at V and 6 bases at J, with 14 bases between the two ends. The CDR3 has 15 amino acids. Looked up from germline, CDR1 is SGHVS and CDR2 is FNYEAQ. DNA for the CDR3: TGTGCCAGCAGCTTAGAAGCAGCTCCCCCGGATACGCAGTATTTT. Amino acids: CASSLEAAPPDTQYF.

The chain links TRBV4-2 to TRBJ2-2; 8 bases are a match to TRBD2. The CDR3 has 17 amino acids. Germline CDR1 and CDR2: LGHNA and YNFKEQ. The ends lost 0 bases at V and 5 bases at J; junction bases unmatched: 8. The CDR3 loop is CASSQESTGGPTGELFF. Here the CDR3 DNA reads TGTGCCAGCAGCCAAGAGTCGACGGGGGGGCCAACCGGGGAGCTGTTTTTT.

The chain links TRBV29-1 to TRBJ2-2; TRBD2 might be the D (7 bases). The CDR3 covers 13 residues. Germline CDR1 SQVTM, CDR2 ANQGSEA. V lost 6 bases and J 5 bases, leaving 13 bases between the germline ends. The CDR3 DNA is TGCAGCGTCAGTAAGGGGGGGACCGGGGAGCTGTTTTTT. This encodes CSVSKGGTGELFF.

This chain joins TRBV7-9 and TRBJ2-1, with D tentatively TRBD2 (7 bases). Trimming left V 7 bases short and J 3 bases short, with 19 bases between. Germline loops: CDR1 SEHNR, CDR2 FQNEAQ (reference sequence). This CDR3 is built from 16 residues. The CDR3 loop reads CASTYEGGELYNEQFF. For the CDR3, the DNA is TGTGCCAGCACCTATGAGGGGGGGGAACTCTACAATGAGCAGTTCTTC.

This chain links TRBV4-1 with TRBJ2-2, with 10 nucleotides matching TRBD2. The V and J ends lost 4 bases and 0 bases, in that order; junction bases with no gene match: 5. Germline assignment: CDR1 MGHRA and CDR2 YSYEKL. This CDR3 is built from 17 residues. CDR3 nucleotide sequence: TGCGCCAGCAGCCGGCTAGCGGGGGCCACGAACACCGGGGAGCTGTTTTTT. The encoded protein is CASSRLAGATNTGELFF.

The V gene is TRBV10-3, the J gene TRBJ2-2, with D perhaps TRBD1 (5 bases). CDR1 is ENHRY, CDR2 SYGVKD, per germline. The CDR3 sequence is 15 residues long. Between the trimmed V and J ends, which lost 6 bases and 5 bases, there was a span of 16 bases. The CDR3 nucleotides are TGTGCCATCAGAAAGGATAGCAGGGAAACCGGGGAGCTGTTTTTT. The encoded protein is CAIRKDSRETGELFF.

The V gene is TRBV7-3, the J gene TRBJ2-5; D could derive from TRBD1 or TRBD2 (5 bases each). The germline V gene encodes CDR1 SGHTA and CDR2 FQGTGA. The CDR3 has 13 residues. Trimming removed 1 base at V and 5 bases at J, with 8 bases between. The CDR3 here is CASSLRGAETQYF. The CDR3, as DNA: TGTGCCAGCAGCTTAAGAGGGGCCGAGACCCAGTACTTC.

The V and J genes are TRBV19 and TRBJ1-5; unclear D gene. V dropped 1 base and J dropped 0 bases, with 7 bases sitting between them. Per germline, CDR1 LNHDA and CDR2 SQIVND (reference sequence). The CDR3 loop spans 15 amino acids. CDR3: CASSIAGYSNQPQHF. In DNA, the CDR3 is TGTGCCAGTAGTATAGCCGGGTATAGCAATCAGCCCCAGCATTTT.

The chain recombines TRBV2 with TRBJ2-7; 12 positions agree with TRBD1. CDR3 length: 15 amino acids. Germline CDR1 is SNHLY and CDR2 is FYNNEI. Trimming at V came to 11 bases and at J to 2 bases, leaving 10 bases not matched to a gene. CDR3 bases: TGTGCCGTAAACCGGGACAGGGGGCGGCCCTACGAGCAGTACGTC. This sequence encodes CAVNRDRGRPYEQYV.

The chain couples TRBV7-3 to TRBJ2-7; no clear D gene. The CDR3 totals 14 residues. The V gene lost 0 bases and the J gene lost 4 bases, with 10 bases spanning the gap. Germline V CDR1 and CDR2: SGHTA, FQGTGA. The CDR3 DNA reads as TGTGCCAGCAGCTTAACGGCAGGAGAGTACGAGCAGTACTTC. Its translation: CASSLTAGEYEQYF.

The gene calls are TRBV18 and TRBJ1-5; D gene uncertain. The germline V gene encodes CDR1 KGHSH and CDR2 LQKENI. The CDR3 sequence is 17 residues long. The V end lost 0 bases, the J end lost 2 bases, and 14 bases lay between the germline ends. In DNA, the CDR3 is TGTGCCAGCTCACCACCGGTCTTCGGGGATGGCAATCAGCCCCAGCATTTT. Its translation is CASSPPVFGDGNQPQHF.

This clone was detected only a few times. V is TRBV7-6 and J is TRBJ2-7; tentatively, D is TRBD1 (6 bases). Germline CDR1 is SGHVS and CDR2 is FNYEAQ. The V and J ends lost 3 bases and 5 bases respectively, with 17 bases between them. The CDR3 contains 15 residues. The CDR3 protein is CASSLNEGGMNEQYF. The CDR3 nucleotides read TGTGCCAGCAGCTTGAACGAAGGGGGAATGAACGAGCAGTACTTC.

This rearrangement joins TRBV12-3 or TRBV12-4 to TRBJ2-1; 7 bases line up with TRBD2. Trimming removed 10 bases from V and 2 bases from J; junction bases left unmatched: 5. This CDR3 is 13 amino acids long. The CDR3: CATAGGTYNEQFF. CDR3 in DNA: TGTGCCACCGCCGGGGGGACCTACAATGAGCAGTTCTTC.

This clone occurred once. This rearrangement joins TRBV2 to TRBJ1-1, with 8 bases identical to TRBD1. Germline V gene data show CDR1 as SNHLY and CDR2 as FYNNEI. The CDR3 totals 15 residues. The V segment lost 4 bases and the J segment 4 bases; nucleotides outside the gene matches: 8. In DNA form, the CDR3 reads TGTGCCAGCAGTGTTAATCCAGGGGGCGTCACTGAAGCTTTCTTT. Its protein is CASSVNPGGVTEAFF.

The chain combines TRBV4-3 with TRBJ2-7, with D possibly TRBD1 on 6 matching bases. CDR3 size: 16 residues. CDR1 and CDR2 from the germline V gene are LGHNA and YSLEER. V dropped 0 bases and J dropped 3 bases, with 15 bases sitting between them. CDR3 amino acids: CASSQDSRTALYEQYF. The CDR3 nucleotides are TGCGCCAGCAGCCAAGATTCTAGGACAGCCCTCTACGAGCAGTACTTC.

Only one count was recorded for this clone. The CDR3 nucleotides read TGTGCCAGCTCACCACTCCAAGGGGGCAGAGGCGATTCACCCCTCCACTTT. This gives the protein CASSPLQGGRGDSPLHF. The chain employs TRBV18 and TRBJ1-6, with 7 bases matching TRBD1. There are 17 residues in the CDR3. Germline trimming cut 1 base from V and 8 bases from J; bases unmatched to any gene: 11. The germline V gene encodes CDR1 KGHSH and CDR2 LQKENI.

The chain couples TRBV6-6 to TRBJ2-7, with TRBD1 matching over 10 bases. The CDR3 covers 16 residues. Germline V gene lookup returns CDR1 MNHNY and CDR2 SVGAGI (reference sequence). Trimming cost V 0 bases and J 1 base; bases outside gene matches: 3. The CDR3, as DNA: TGTGCCAGCAGTTACTCGGACAGGGGGAAATCCTACGAGCAGTACGTC. Protein sequence: CASSYSDRGKSYEQYV.

V is TRBV2 and J is TRBJ1-1; maybe TRBD1 (5 bases). The ends were cut back, 7 bases at V and 4 bases at J, with 16 bases in the middle. There are 14 residues in the CDR3. Germline V lookup: CDR1 SNHLY, CDR2 FYNNEI. CDR3 sequence reads: CASTTDGGVTEAFF. The CDR3 nucleotides read TGTGCCAGCACCACCGACGGAGGGGTCACTGAAGCTTTCTTT.

The V and J genes are TRBV19 and TRBJ1-1; possible D gene TRBD1, 5 bases. Germline values: CDR1 LNHDA, CDR2 SQIVND (reference sequence). V was shortened by 3 bases and J by 4 bases, with 18 bases between the two germline ends. The CDR3 contains 16 residues. The CDR3 bases are TGTGCCAGTAGTATTAGTGGGGCCACCACCCTCACTGAAGCTTTCTTT. This sequence encodes CASSISGATTLTEAFF.

The V call is TRBV14, the J call TRBJ2-5; no clear D gene. CDR1 and CDR2 from the germline V gene are SGHDN and FVKESK. This CDR3 spans 15 amino acids. Trimming removed 1 base from V and 4 bases from J, with 13 bases in between. The CDR3 DNA follows: TGTGCCAGCAGCCAAGCCTCGGCCCGCAGAGAGACCCAGTACTTC. It specifies CASSQASARRETQYF. The complete variable domain, with remaining parts taken from reference TRBV14 and TRBJ2-5, reads EAGVTQFPSHSVIEKGQTVTLRCDPISGHDNLYWYRRVMGKEIKFLLHFVKESKQDESGMPNNRFLAERTGGTYSTLKVQPAELEDSGVYFCASSQASARRETQYFGPGTRLLVL.

This clone showed up just once. The CDR3 protein is CASGRTGVVYEQYF. CDR3 in DNA: TGTGCCAGCGGTCGGACAGGGGTGGTCTACGAGCAGTACTTC. The J gene is TRBJ2-7, the V gene TRBV5-4, with 9 positions matching TRBD1. The CDR3 consists of 14 residues. Germline V CDR1 and CDR2: SGHNT, YYREEE (reference sequence). After removal of 7 bases from V and 3 bases from J, the junction contained 8 bases not matched to a gene.

This chain joins TRBV7-2 and TRBJ2-6; D remains ambiguous. Germline V gives CDR1 SGHTA, CDR2 FQGNSA. The CDR3 is 15 amino acids. V gave up 1 base and J gave up 4 bases, with 8 bases separating them. For the CDR3, the DNA is TGTGCCAGCAGCTTAGTGTTGCCGGGGGCCAACGTCCTGACTTTC. Translating it yields CASSLVLPGANVLTF.

This chain links TRBV9 with TRBJ2-1; 10 bases align to TRBD2. Unmatched junction bases numbered 13, after V lost 0 bases and J lost 10 bases. This CDR3 contains 17 residues. CDR1 is SGDLS and CDR2 is YYNGEE in the germline V gene. DNA for the CDR3: TGTGCCAGCAGCGTAGCTCTTGTAGCGGGGGGCCCTTACGAGCAGTTCTTC. It codes for CASSVALVAGGPYEQFF. Supplemented by reference TRBV9 and TRBJ2-1, the full variable domain reads DSGVTQTPKHLITATGQRVTLRCSPRSGDLSVYWYQQSLDQGLQFLIQYYNGEERAKGNILERFSAQQFPDLHSELNLSSLELGDSALYFCASSVALVAGGPYEQFFGPGTRLTVL.

CDR3 sequence (DNA): TGTGCCAGCAGCTTAGGGACAGCCCACTATGGCTACACCTTC. This codes for CASSLGTAHYGYTF. The chain links TRBV7-2 to TRBJ1-2; D is perhaps TRBD1 (6 bases). The V end was cut by 1 base, the J end by 3 bases, with 9 bases between. Germline V gene lookup returns CDR1 SGHTA and CDR2 FQGNSA. The CDR3 totals 14 residues.

This clone qualifies as medium-sized. The V call is TRBV7-2, the J call TRBJ2-3; D is unresolved. The germline CDR1 and CDR2 sequences are SGHTA and FQGNSA. This CDR3 is built from 13 residues. Trimming took 4 bases from V and 4 from J, leaving 9 bases between them. The CDR3 sequence: CASSSDLPDTQYF. In nucleotides, the CDR3 is TGTGCCAGCAGCTCGGACCTGCCAGATACGCAGTATTTT. The whole variable domain, remainder taken from reference TRBV7-2 and TRBJ2-3, is GAGVSQSPSNKVTEKGKDVELRCDPISGHTALYWYRQSLGQGLEFLIYFQGNSAPDKSGLPSDRFSAERTGGSVSTLTIQRTQQEDSAVYLCASSSDLPDTQYFGPGTRLTVL.